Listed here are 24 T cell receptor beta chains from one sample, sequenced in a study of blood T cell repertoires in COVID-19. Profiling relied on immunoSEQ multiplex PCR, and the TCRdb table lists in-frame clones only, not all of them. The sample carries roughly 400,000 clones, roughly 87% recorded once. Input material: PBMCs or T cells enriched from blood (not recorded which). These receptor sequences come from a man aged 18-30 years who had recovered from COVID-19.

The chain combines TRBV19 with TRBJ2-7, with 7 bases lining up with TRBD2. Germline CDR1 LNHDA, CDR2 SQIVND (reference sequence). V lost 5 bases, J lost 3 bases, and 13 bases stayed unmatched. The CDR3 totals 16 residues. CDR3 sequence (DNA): TGTGCCAGTAGTCTCCGGGTGGGGGACTACCTCTACGAGCAGTACTTC. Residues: CASSLRVGDYLYEQYF.

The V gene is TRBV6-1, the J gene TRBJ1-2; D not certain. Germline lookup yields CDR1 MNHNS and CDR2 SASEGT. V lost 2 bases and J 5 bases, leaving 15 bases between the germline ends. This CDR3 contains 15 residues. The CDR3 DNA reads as TGTGCCAGCAGTGAATTTCTGGGCTCAACTTATGGCTACACCTTC. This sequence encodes CASSEFLGSTYGYTF.

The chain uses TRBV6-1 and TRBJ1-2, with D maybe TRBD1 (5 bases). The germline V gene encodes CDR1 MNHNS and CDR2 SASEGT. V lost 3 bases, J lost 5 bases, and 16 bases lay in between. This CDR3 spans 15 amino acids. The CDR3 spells CASSDREQASYGYTF. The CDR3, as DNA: TGTGCCAGCAGTGACAGGGAACAAGCTTCTTATGGCTACACCTTC.

CDR3 sequence: CASSPDLFASGGSYNEQFF. As DNA, the CDR3 is TGTGCCAGCAGTCCCGACCTGTTTGCTAGCGGGGGCTCCTACAATGAGCAGTTCTTC. The chain is built from TRBV2 and TRBJ2-1, with 10 bases matching TRBD2. The CDR3 consists of 19 residues. From germline, CDR1 is SNHLY and CDR2 FYNNEI. V trimming: 5 bases; J trimming: 0 bases; junction bases outside the gene matches: 13. Looking up the rest from reference TRBV2 and TRBJ2-1 gives the full variable domain: EPEVTQTPSHQVTQMGQEVILRCVPISNHLYFYWYRQILGQKVEFLVSFYNNEISEKSEIFDDQFSVERPDGSNFTLKIRSTKLEDSAMYFCASSPDLFASGGSYNEQFFGPGTRLTVL.

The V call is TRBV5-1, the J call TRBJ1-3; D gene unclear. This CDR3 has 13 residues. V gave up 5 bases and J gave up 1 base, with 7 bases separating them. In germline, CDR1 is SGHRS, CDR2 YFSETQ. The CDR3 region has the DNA TGCGCCAGCAGTCCTCCTTCTGGAAACACCATATATTTT. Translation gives CASSPPSGNTIYF.

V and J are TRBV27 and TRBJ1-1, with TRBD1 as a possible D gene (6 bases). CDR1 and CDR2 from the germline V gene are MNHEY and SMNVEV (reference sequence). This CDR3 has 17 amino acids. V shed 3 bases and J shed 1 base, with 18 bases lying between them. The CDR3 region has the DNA TGTGCCAGCAGTTTGCCGGGGCGGCTGGACAGGAACACTGAAGCTTTCTTT. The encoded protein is CASSLPGRLDRNTEAFF.

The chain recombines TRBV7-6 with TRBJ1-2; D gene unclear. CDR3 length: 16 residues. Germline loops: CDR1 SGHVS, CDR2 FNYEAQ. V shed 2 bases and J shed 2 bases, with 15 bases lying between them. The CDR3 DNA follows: TGTGCCAGCAGCTTATCGGAGTATCCCGGCAACTATGGCTACACCTTC. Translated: CASSLSEYPGNYGYTF.

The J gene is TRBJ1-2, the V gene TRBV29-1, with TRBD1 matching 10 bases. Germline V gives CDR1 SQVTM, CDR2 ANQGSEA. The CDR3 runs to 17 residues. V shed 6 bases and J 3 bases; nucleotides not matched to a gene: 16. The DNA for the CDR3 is TGCAGCGTAGGAATGGGACAGGGGACTACCGATTACTATGGCTACACCTTC. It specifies CSVGMGQGTTDYYGYTF.

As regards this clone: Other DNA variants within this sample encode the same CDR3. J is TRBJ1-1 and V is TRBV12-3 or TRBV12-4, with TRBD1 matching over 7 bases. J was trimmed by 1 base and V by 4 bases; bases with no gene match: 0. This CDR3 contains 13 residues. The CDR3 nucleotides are TGTGCCAGCAGTTGGACAGGGAACACTGAAGCTTTCTTT. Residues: CASSWTGNTEAFF.

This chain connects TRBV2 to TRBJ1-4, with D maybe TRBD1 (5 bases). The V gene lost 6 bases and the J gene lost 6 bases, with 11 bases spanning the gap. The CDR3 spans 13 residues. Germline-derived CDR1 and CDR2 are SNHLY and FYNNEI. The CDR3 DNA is TGTGCCAGCAGACAGGTTTGGGATGAAAAACTGTTTTTT. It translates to CASRQVWDEKLFF.

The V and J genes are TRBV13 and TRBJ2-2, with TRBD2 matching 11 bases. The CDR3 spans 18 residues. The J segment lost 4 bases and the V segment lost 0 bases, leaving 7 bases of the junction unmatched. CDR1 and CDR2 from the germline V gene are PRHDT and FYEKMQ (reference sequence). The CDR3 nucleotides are TGTGCCAGCAGCTTAGGGCCTAGCGGGAGGACGAGCACCGGGGAGCTGTTTTTT. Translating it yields CASSLGPSGRTSTGELFF.

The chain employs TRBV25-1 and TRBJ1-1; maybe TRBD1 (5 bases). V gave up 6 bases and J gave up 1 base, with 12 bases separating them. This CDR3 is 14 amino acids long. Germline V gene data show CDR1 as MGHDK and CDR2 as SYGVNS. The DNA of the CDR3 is TGTGCCAGCAGCTTCGGGGGGTCGAACACTGAAGCTTTCTTT. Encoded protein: CASSFGGSNTEAFF.

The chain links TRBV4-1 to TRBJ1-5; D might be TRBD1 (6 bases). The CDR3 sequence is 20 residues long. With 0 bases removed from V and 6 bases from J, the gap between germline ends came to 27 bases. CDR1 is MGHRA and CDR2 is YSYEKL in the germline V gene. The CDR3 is CASSQEIEQSGGAWGQPQHF. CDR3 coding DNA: TGCGCCAGCAGCCAAGAGATCGAACAGAGTGGGGGCGCGTGGGGTCAGCCCCAGCATTTT.

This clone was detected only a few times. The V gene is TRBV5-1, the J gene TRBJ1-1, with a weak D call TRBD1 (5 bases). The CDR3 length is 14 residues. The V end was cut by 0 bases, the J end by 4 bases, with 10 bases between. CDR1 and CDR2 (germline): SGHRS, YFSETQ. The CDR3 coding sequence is TGCGCCAGCAGCTTGGGCCAGGGCGTCACTGAAGCTTTCTTT. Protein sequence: CASSLGQGVTEAFF. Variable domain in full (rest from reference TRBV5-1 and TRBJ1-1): KAGVTQTPRYLIKTRGQQVTLSCSPISGHRSVSWYQQTPGQGLQFLFEYFSETQRNKGNFPGRFSGRQFSNSRSEMNVSTLELGDSALYLCASSLGQGVTEAFFGQGTRLTVV.

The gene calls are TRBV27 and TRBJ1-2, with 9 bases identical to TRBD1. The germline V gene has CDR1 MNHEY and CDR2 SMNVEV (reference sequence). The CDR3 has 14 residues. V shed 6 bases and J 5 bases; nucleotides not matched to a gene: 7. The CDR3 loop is CASRRDRDPYGYTF. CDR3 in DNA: TGTGCCAGCAGACGGGACAGGGATCCTTATGGCTACACCTTC.

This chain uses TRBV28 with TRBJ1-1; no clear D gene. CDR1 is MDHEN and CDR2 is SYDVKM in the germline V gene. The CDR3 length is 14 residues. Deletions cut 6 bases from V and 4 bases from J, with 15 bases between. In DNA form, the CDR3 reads TGTGCCAGCAGGGTCGGTTCTTATTCCACTGAAGCTTTCTTT. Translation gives CASRVGSYSTEAFF.

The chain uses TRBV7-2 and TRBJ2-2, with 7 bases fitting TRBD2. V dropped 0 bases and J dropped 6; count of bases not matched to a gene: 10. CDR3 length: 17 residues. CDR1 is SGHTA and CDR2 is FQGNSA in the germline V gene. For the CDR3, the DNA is TGTGCCAGCAGCTTAGCCCGTGGAGTGGGAGGGCCCGGGGAGCTGTTTTTT. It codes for CASSLARGVGGPGELFF.

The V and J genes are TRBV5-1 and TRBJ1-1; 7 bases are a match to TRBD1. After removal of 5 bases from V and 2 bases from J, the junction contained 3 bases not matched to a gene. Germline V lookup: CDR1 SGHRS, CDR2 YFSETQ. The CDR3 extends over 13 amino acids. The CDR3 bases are TGCGCCAGCAGGGGGACAGCCAACACTGAAGCTTTCTTT. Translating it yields CASRGTANTEAFF.

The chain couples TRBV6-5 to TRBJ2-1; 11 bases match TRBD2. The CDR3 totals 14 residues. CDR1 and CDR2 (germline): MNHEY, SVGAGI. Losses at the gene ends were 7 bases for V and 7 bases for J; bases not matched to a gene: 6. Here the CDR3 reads CASTASGRWNEQFF. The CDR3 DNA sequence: TGTGCCAGCACCGCTAGCGGGAGGTGGAATGAGCAGTTCTTC.

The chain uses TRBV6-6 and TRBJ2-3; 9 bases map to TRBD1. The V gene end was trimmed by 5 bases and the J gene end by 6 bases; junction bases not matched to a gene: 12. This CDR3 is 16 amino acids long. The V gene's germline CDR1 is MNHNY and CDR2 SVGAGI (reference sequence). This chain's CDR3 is CASSRAGTGIWDTQYF. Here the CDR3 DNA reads TGTGCCAGCAGTCGAGCCGGGACAGGGATTTGGGATACGCAGTATTTT.

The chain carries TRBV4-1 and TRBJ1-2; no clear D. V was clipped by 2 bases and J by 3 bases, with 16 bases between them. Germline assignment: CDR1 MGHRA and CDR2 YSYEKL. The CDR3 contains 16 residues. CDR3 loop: CASSQPPERRYYGYTF. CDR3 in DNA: TGCGCCAGCAGCCAACCCCCGGAGCGGCGATACTATGGCTACACCTTC.

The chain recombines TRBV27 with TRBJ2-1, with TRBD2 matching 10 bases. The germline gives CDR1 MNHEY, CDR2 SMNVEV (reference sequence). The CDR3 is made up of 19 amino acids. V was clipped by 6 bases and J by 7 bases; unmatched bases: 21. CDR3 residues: CASSPTPGTSAPWANEQFF. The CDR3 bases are TGTGCCAGCAGCCCCACCCCGGGGACTAGCGCTCCTTGGGCTAATGAGCAGTTCTTC.

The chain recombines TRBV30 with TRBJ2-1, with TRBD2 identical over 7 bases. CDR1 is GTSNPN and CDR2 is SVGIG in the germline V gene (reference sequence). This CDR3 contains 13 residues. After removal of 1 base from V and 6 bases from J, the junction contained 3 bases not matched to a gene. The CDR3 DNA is TGTGCCTGGAGTGGGACTAGGGCCAATGAGCAGTTCTTC. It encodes CAWSGTRANEQFF. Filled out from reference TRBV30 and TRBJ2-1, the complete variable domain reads SQTIHQWPATLVQPVGSPLSLECTVEGTSNPNLYWYRQAAGRGLQLLFYSVGIGQISSEVPQNLSASRPQDRQFILSSKKLLLSDSGFYLCAWSGTRANEQFFGPGTRLTVL.

DNA of the CDR3: TGCAGCGTTCGGTACGTCTATGGCTACACCTTC. Translating it yields CSVRYVYGYTF. The chain couples TRBV29-1 to TRBJ1-2, with D unclear. CDR1 and CDR2 from the germline V gene are SQVTM and ANQGSEA. The CDR3 is 11 amino acids. Trimming removed 5 bases from V and 4 bases from J, with 8 bases in between.